This T cell receptor (beta chain) was identified during a study of T cell repertoires in cytomegalovirus infection. For the study at large: Public TCR beta signatures were indicative of both CMV infection and a matching HLA type.

TCRdb passed the reads through MiXCR, listing each CDR3 protein once. The table has under 500,000 distinct CDR3 sequences, roughly 42% seen once. Germline assignment: CDR1 DFQATT and CDR2 SNEGSKA (reference sequence). After removal of 0 bases from V and 4 bases from J, the junction contained 8 bases not matched to a gene. CDR3 length: 15 residues. In the case of this clonotype: Its target is not known.

This clonotype originated in a human donor in good health (CMV status not recorded). Some clones in this sample may be carry-over from other donors' samples. This sequence joins TRBV20-1 and TRBJ1-1, with 7 bases aligning to TRBD1. Sequenced here: cultured PBMCs, sampled from culture after CMV antigen stimulation. CDR3 DNA sequence: TGCAGTGCTAGAGATTGGCGAGGGGGCGGCACTGAAGCTTTCTTT. Residues: CSARDWRGGGTEAFF.